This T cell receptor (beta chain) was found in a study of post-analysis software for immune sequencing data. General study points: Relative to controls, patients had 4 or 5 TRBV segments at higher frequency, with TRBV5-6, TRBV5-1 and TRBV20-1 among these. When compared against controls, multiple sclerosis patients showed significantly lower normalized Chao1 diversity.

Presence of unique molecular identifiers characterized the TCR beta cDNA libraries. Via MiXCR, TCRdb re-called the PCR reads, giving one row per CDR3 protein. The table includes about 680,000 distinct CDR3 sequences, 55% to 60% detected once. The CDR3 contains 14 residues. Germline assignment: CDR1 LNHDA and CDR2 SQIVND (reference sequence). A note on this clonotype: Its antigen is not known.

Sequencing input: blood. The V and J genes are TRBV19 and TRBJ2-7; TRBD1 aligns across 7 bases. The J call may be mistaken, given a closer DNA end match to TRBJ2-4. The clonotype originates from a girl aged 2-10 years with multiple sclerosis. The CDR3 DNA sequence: TGTGCCAGTAGCCAACAGGGGATGGGGAACATTCAGTACTTC. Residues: CASSQQGMGNIQYF.